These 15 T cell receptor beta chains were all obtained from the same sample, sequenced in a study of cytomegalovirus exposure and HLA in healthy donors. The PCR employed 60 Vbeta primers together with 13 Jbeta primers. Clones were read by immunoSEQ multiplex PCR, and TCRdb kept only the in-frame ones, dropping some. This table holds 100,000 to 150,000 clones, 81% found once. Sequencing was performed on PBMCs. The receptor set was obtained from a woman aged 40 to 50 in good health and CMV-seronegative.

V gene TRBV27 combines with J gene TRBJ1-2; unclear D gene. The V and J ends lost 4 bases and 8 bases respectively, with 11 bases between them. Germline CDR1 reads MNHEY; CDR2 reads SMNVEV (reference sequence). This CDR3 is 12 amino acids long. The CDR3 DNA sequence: TGTGCCAGCAGTTCCTCCTATGAGGGCTACACCTTC. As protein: CASSSSYEGYTF.

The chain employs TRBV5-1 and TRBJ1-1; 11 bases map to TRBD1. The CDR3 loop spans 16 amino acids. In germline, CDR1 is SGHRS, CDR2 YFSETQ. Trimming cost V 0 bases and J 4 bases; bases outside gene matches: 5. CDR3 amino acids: CASSLDPGTGGTEAFF. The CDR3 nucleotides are TGCGCCAGCAGCTTGGACCCCGGGACAGGGGGCACTGAAGCTTTCTTT.

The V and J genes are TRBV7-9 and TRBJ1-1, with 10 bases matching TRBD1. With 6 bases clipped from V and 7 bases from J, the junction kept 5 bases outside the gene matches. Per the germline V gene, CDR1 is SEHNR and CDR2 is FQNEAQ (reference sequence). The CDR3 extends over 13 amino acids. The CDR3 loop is CASSFDRGLEAFF. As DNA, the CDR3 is TGTGCCAGCAGTTTCGACAGGGGGCTTGAAGCTTTCTTT.

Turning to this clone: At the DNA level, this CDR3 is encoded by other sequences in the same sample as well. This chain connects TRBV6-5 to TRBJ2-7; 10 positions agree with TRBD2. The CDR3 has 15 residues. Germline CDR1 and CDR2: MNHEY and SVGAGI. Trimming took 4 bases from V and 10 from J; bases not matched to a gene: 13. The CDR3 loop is CASSFTSGIVFEQYF. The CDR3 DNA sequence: TGTGCCAGCAGTTTTACTAGCGGGATCGTGTTCGAACAGTACTTC.

The chain's CDR3 is CATQRTGGRNTGELFF. The CDR3, as DNA: TGCGCCACGCAGAGGACGGGTGGGAGGAACACCGGGGAGCTGTTTTTT. J is TRBJ2-2 and V is TRBV10-2, with D possibly being TRBD2 (5 bases). The CDR3 runs to 16 residues. Trimming removed 10 bases at V and 1 base at J, with 19 bases between. Germline V gene sequence: CDR1 WSHSY, CDR2 SAAADI.

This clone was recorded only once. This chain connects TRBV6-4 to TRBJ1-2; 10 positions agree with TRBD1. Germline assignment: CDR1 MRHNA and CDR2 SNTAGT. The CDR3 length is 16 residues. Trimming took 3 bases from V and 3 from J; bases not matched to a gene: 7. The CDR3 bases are TGTGCCAGCAGTGAGGAAGGGACAGGGGATTACTATGGCTACACCTTC. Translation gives CASSEEGTGDYYGYTF.

CDR3 loop: CAIESLAKNIQYF. CDR3 nucleotides: TGTGCCATCGAGTCCTTAGCCAAAAACATTCAGTACTTC. V is TRBV6-1 and J is TRBJ2-4, with unresolved D. CDR3 length: 13 residues. The germline gives CDR1 MNHNS, CDR2 SASEGT. The V gene lost 10 bases and the J gene lost 0 bases, with 10 bases spanning the gap.

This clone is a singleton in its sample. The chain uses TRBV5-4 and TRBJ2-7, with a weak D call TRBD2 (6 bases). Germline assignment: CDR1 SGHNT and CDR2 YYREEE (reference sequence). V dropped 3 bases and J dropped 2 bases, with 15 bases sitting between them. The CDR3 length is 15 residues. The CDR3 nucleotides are TGTGCCAGCAGCTCTCCGGGACTGCAAGCCTACGAGCAGTACTTC. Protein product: CASSSPGLQAYEQYF.

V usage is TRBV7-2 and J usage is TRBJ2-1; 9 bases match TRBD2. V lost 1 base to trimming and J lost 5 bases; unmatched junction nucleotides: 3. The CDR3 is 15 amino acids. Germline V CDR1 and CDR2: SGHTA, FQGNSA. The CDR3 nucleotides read TGTGCCAGCAGCTTAGTCGGGACTAGCAACAATGAGCAGTTCTTC. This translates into CASSLVGTSNNEQFF.

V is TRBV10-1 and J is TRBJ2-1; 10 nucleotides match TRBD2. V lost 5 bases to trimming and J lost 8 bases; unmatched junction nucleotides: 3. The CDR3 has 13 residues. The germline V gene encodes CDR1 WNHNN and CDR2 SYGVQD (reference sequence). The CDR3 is CASSLAGGHEQFF. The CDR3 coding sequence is TGCGCCAGCAGTTTAGCGGGGGGCCATGAGCAGTTCTTC.

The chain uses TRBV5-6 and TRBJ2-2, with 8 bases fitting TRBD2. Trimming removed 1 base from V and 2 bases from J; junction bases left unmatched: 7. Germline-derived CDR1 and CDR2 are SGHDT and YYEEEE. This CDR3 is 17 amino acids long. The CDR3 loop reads CASSLKLAGRNTGELFF. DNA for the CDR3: TGTGCCAGCAGCTTGAAGCTAGCGGGTCGTAACACCGGGGAGCTGTTTTTT. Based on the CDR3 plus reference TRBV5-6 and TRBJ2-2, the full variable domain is DAGVTQSPTHLIKTRGQQVTLRCSPKSGHDTVSWYQQALGQGPQFIFQYYEEEERQRGNFPDRFSGHQFPNYSSELNVNALLLGDSALYLCASSLKLAGRNTGELFFGEGSRLTVL.

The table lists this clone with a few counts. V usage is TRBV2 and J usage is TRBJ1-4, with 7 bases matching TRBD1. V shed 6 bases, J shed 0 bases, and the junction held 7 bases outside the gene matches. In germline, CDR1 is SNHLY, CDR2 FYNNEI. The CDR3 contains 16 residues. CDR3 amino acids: CASSGPDRATNEKLFF. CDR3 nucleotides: TGTGCCAGCAGCGGACCTGACAGGGCAACTAATGAAAAACTGTTTTTT.

Here the CDR3 DNA reads TGTGCCAGCAGTAGAGAGGACAGGGGAGGCTATGGCTACACCTTC. Protein product: CASSREDRGGYGYTF. The chain has TRBV6-5 and TRBJ1-2; 9 bases line up with TRBD1. Trimming cost V 5 bases and J 4 bases; bases outside gene matches: 8. Germline V gene lookup returns CDR1 MNHEY and CDR2 SVGAGI. The CDR3 spans 15 residues.

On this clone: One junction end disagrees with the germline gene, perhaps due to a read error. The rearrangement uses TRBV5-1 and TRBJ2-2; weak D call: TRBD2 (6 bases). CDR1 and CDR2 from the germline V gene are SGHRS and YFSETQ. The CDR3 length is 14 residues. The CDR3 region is CASSLAGPTGGLFF. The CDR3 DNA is TGCGCCAGCAGCTTGGCCGGGCCCACCGGGGGGCTGTTTTTT.

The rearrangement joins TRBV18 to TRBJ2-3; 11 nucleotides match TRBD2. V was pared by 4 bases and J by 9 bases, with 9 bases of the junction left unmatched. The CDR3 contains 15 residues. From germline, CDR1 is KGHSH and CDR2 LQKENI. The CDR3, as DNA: TGTGCCAGCTCACTGGGACTAGCGGTAGAGCCAACGCAGTATTTT. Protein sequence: CASSLGLAVEPTQYF.